This T cell receptor (beta chain) was obtained from a study of T cells in women clearing cervical HPV infection. Study-wide background: With HLA typing for only a few women, HLA confounding remains possible. Study conclusions and caveats: CIN3+ cases had significantly higher TCR repertoire richness than controls, but evenness did not differ.

This CDR3 comprises 15 residues. Per germline, CDR1 SGHKS and CDR2 YYEKEE (reference sequence). Trimming removed 4 bases from V and 4 bases from J; junction bases left unmatched: 9. TCRdb's copy holds only in-frame clones and misses some; the assay was immunoSEQ multiplex PCR. The listing contains approximately 30,000 clones. As regards this clone: The antigen is not known. With the read ending 3 residues before the CDR3 end, the germline J gene is used to fill in that end.

The clonotype comes from a woman aged 18-69 years with a cervical HPV16 infection that either progressed to CIN3+ or cleared (not recorded which). The source material was blood buffy coat. The rearrangement uses TRBV5-5 and TRBJ2-7, with 9 bases that match TRBD2. The CDR3 bases that were read are TGTGCCAGCAGCATAACCGGGACTAGCCGTTACGAG. This gives the protein CASSITGTSRYE. The full CDR3 reads CASSITGTSRYEQYF.